This TCR beta chain was sequenced in a study of cytomegalovirus exposure and HLA in healthy donors. For the study at large: The use of the same platform for the 110 or so validation repertoires and the roughly 670 first-cohort repertoires was reported by a later analysis.

TCRdb's copy holds only in-frame clones and misses some; the assay was immunoSEQ multiplex PCR. The profile shows roughly 50,000 clones, 93% of them singletons. In the case of this clone: Its antigen remains unknown.

Points from the study as a whole: The authors confirmed in vitro that a few CMV-associated chains were specific for CMV antigens. Cytomegalovirus association was listed for 150 to 200 TCR beta chains. Most sequenced TCRs were rare (though some public TCRs occurred in many donors).

Germline V CDR1 and CDR2: SGHNT, YYREEE (reference sequence). The CDR3 runs to 13 residues. V was clipped by 3 bases and J by 6 bases, with 13 bases between them. The chain employs TRBV5-4 and TRBJ2-7; possible D gene TRBD1, 5 bases. The sequence was collected from a woman aged 18-35 years in good health and CMV-seropositive. The sequenced material came from PBMCs. The CDR3 DNA is TGTGCCAGCAGCTACACAACAGGTCCCGAGCAGTACTTC. The encoded protein is CASSYTTGPEQYF.